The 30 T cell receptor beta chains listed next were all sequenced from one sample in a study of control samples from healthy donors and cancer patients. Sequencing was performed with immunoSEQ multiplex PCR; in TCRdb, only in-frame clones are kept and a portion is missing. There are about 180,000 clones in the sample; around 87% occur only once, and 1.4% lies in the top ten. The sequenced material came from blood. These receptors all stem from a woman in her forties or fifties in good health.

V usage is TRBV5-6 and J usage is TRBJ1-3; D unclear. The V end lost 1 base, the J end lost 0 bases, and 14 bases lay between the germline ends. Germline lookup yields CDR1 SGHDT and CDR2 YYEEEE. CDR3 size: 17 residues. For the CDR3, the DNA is TGTGCCAGCAGCTTGCCCCCCCCGGGCCCCTCTGGAAACACCATATATTTT. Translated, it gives CASSLPPPGPSGNTIYF.

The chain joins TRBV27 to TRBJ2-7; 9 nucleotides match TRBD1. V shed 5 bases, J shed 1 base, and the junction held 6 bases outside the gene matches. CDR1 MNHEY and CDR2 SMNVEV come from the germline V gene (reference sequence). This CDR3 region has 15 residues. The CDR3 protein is CASSLFGQGSYEQYF. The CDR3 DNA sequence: TGTGCCAGCAGTCTATTCGGACAGGGGTCCTACGAGCAGTACTTC.

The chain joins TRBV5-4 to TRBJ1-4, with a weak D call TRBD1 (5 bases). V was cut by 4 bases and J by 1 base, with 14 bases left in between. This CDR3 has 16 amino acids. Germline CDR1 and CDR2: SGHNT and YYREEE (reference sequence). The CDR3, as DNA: TGTGCCAGCAGCATGTCGCCGGGGCAAACTAATGAAAAACTGTTTTTT. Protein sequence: CASSMSPGQTNEKLFF.

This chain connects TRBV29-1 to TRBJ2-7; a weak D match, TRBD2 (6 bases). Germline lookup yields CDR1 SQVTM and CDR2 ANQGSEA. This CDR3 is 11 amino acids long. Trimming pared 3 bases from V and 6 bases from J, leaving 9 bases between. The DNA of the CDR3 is TGCAGCGTTGACGGGGGATTCGAGCAGTACTTC. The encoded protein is CSVDGGFEQYF.

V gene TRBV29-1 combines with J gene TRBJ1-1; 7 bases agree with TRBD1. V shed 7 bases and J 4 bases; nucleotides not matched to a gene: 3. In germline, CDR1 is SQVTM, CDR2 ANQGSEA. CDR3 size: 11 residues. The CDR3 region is CSAGTATEAFF. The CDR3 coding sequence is TGCAGCGCCGGGACAGCCACTGAAGCTTTCTTT.

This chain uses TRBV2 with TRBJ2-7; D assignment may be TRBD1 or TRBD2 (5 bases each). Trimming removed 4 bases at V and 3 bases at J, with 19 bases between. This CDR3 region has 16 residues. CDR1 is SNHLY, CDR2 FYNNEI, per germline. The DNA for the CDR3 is TGTGCCAGCAGTGGAGAGCCGGGACCCCTACGCTACGAGCAGTACTTC. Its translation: CASSGEPGPLRYEQYF.

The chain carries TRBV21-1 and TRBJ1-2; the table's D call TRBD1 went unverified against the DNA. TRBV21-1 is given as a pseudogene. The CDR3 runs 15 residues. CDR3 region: CASSKYPRANYGYTF. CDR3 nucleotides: TGTGCCAGCAGCAAATATCCCAGGGCGAACTATGGCTACACCTTC.

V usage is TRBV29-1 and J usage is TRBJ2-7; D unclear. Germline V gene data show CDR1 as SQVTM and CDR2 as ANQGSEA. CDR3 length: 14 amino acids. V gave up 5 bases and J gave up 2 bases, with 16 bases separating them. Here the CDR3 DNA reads TGCAGCGTTACAAACCCTTCGGGTGCCTACGAGCAGTACTTC. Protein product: CSVTNPSGAYEQYF.

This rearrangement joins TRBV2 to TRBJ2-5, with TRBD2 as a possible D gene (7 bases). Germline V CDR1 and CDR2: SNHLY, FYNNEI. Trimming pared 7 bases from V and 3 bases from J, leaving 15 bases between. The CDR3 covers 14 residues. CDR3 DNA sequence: TGTGCCAGCATCTTTGGGGGGGGCAAAGAGACCCAGTACTTC. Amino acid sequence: CASIFGGGKETQYF.

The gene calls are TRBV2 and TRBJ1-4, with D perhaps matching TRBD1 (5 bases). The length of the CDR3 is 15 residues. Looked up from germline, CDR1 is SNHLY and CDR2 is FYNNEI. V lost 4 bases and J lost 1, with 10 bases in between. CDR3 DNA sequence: TGTGCCAGCAGTGCCAGGGTGGGAACTAATGAAAAACTGTTTTTT. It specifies CASSARVGTNEKLFF.

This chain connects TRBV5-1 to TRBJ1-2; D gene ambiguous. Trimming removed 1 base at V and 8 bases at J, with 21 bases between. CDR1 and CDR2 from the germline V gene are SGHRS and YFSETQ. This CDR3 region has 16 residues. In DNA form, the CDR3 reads TGCGCCAGCAGCTTGCTTAGCGGAGGACTAGCGGGGGGCTACACCTTC. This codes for CASSLLSGGLAGGYTF.

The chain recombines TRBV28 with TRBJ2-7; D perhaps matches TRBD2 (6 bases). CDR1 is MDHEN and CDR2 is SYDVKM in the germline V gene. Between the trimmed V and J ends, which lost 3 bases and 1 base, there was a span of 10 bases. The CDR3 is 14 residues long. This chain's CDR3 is CASSFGTQSYEQYF. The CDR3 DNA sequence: TGTGCCAGCAGTTTTGGGACTCAATCCTACGAGCAGTACTTC.

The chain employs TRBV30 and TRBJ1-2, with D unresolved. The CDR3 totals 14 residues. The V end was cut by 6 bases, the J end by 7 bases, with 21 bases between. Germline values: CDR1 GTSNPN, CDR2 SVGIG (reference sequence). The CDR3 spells CACKNDGRVAGYTF. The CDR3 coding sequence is TGTGCCTGCAAAAACGACGGGAGGGTTGCTGGCTACACCTTC.

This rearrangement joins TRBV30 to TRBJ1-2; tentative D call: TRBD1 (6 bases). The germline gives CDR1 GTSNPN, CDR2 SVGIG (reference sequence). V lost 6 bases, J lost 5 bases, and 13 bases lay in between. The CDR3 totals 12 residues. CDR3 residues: CACQGQGYGYTF. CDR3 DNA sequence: TGTGCCTGTCAGGGGCAGGGGTATGGCTACACCTTC.

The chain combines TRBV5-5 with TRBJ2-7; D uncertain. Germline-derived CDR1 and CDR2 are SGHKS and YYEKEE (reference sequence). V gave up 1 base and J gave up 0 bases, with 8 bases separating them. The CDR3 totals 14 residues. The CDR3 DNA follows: TGTGCCAGCAGCTTGAGTGCTTACTCCTACGAGCAGTACTTC. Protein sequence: CASSLSAYSYEQYF.

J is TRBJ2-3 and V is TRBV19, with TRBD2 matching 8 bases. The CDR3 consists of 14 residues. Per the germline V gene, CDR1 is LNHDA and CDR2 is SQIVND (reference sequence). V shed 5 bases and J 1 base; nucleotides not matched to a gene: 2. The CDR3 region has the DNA TGTGCCAGTAGTCTTAGCGGGGGCACAGATACGCAGTATTTT. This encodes CASSLSGGTDTQYF.

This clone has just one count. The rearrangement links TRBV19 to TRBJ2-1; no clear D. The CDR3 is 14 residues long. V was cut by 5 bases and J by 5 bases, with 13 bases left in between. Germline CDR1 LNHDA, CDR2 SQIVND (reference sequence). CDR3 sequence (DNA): TGTGCCAGTAGTTACCCTCAACTTAACAATGAGCAGTTCTTC. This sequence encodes CASSYPQLNNEQFF.

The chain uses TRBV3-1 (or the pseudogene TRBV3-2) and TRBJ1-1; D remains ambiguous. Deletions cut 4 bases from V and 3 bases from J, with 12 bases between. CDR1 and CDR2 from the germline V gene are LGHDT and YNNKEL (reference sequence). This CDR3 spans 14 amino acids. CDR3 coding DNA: TGTGCCAGCAGCCCCCAAGCGGGCTACACTGAAGCTTTCTTT. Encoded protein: CASSPQAGYTEAFF.

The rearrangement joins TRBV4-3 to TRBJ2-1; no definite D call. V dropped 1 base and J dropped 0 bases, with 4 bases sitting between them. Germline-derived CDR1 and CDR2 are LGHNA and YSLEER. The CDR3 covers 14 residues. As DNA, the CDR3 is TGCGCCAGCAGCCAAGCTAGCTCCTACAATGAGCAGTTCTTC. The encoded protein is CASSQASSYNEQFF.

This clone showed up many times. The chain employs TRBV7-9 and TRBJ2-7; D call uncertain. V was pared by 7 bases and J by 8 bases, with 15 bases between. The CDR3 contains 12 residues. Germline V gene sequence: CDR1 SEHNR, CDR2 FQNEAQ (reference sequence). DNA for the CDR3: TGTGCCAGCACCGTCGACCAGGCCAAGCAGTACTTC. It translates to CASTVDQAKQYF. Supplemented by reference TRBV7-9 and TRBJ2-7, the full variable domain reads DTGVSQNPRHKITKRGQNVTFRCDPISEHNRLYWYRQTLGQGPEFLTYFQNEAQLEKSRLLSDRFSAERPKGSFSTLEIQRTEQGDSAMYLCASTVDQAKQYFGPGTRLTVT.

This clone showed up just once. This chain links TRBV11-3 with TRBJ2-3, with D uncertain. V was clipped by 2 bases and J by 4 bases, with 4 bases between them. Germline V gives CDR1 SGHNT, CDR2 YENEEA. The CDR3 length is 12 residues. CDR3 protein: CASSLIPDTQYF. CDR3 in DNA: TGTGCCAGCAGCTTAATCCCAGATACGCAGTATTTT.

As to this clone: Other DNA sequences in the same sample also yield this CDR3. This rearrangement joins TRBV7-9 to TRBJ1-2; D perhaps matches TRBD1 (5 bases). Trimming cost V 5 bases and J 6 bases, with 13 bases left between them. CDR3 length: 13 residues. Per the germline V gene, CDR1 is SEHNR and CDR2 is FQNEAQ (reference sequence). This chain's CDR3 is CASSPGPGHGYTF. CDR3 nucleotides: TGTGCCAGCAGCCCGGGCCCGGGGCATGGCTACACCTTC. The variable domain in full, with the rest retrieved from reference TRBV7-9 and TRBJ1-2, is DTGVSQNPRHKITKRGQNVTFRCDPISEHNRLYWYRQTLGQGPEFLTYFQNEAQLEKSRLLSDRFSAERPKGSFSTLEIQRTEQGDSAMYLCASSPGPGHGYTFGSGTRLTVV.

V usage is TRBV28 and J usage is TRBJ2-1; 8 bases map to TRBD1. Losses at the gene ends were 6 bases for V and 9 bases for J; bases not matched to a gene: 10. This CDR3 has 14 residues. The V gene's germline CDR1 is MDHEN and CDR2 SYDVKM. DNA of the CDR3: TGTGCCAGCAGCCCCTCTGGCAGGGGGCGTGAGCAGTTCTTC. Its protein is CASSPSGRGREQFF.

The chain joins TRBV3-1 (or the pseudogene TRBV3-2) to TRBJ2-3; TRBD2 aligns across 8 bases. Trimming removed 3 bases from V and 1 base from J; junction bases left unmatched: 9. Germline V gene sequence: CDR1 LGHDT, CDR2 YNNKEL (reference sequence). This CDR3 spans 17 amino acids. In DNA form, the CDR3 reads TGTGCCAGCAGCCACAGCGGGAGTCTTAGGCGCACAGATACGCAGTATTTT. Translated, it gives CASSHSGSLRRTDTQYF.

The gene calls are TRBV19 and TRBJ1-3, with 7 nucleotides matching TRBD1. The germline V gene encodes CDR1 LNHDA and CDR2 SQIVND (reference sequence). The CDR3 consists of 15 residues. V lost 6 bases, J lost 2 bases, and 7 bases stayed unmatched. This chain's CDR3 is CASSTGAYAGNTIYF. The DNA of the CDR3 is TGTGCCAGTAGCACAGGGGCATACGCTGGAAACACCATATATTTT.

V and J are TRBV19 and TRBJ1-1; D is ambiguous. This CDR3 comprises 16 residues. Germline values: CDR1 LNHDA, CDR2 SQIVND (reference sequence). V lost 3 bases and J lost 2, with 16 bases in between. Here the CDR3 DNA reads TGTGCCAGTAGTATTAGTGGCCCTAGAGAAAACACTGAAGCTTTCTTT. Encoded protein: CASSISGPRENTEAFF.

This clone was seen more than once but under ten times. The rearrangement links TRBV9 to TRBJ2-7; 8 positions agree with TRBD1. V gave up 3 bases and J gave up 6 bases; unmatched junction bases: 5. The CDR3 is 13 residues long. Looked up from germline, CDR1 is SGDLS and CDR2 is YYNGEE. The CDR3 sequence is CASSGTTGVEQYF. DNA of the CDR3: TGTGCCAGCAGCGGAACGACAGGGGTCGAGCAGTACTTC.

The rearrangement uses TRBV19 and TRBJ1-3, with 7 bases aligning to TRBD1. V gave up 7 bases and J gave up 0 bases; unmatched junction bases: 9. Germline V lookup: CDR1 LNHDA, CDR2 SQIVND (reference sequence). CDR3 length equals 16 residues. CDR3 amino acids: CASTEGALFSGNTIYF. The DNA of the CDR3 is TGTGCCAGTACCGAGGGGGCCCTTTTCTCTGGAAACACCATATATTTT.

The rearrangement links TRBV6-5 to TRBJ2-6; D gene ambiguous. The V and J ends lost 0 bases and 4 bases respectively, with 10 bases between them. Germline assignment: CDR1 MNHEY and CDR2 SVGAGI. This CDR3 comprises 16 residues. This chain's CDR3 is CASSYSPTQGANVLTF. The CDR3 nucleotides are TGTGCCAGCAGTTACTCTCCTACACAGGGGGCCAACGTCCTGACTTTC.

CDR3 loop: CAWSSDWGQGNQPQHF. In DNA, the CDR3 is TGTGCCTGGAGCTCCGATTGGGGGCAGGGCAATCAGCCCCAGCATTTT. The chain links TRBV30 to TRBJ1-5; D is perhaps TRBD1 (6 bases). The CDR3 extends over 16 amino acids. Per the germline V gene, CDR1 is GTSNPN and CDR2 is SVGIG (reference sequence). Trimming pared 3 bases from V and 2 bases from J, leaving 17 bases between.